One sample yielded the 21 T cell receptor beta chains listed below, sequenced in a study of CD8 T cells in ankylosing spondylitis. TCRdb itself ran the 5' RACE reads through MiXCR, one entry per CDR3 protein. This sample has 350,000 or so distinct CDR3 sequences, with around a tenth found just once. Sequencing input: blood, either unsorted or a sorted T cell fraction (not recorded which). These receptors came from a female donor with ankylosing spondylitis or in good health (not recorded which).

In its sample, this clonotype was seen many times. The CDR3 here is CSARPGGSYNSPLHF. In nucleotides, the CDR3 is TGCAGTGCTAGACCTGGGGGCTCCTATAATTCACCCCTCCACTTT. The rearrangement uses TRBV20-1 and TRBJ1-6; TRBD1 might be the D (5 bases). Trimming shortened V by 2 bases and J by 0 bases, and 8 bases separated the two germline ends. CDR1 and CDR2 (germline): DFQATT, SNEGSKA (reference sequence). The length of the CDR3 is 15 residues.

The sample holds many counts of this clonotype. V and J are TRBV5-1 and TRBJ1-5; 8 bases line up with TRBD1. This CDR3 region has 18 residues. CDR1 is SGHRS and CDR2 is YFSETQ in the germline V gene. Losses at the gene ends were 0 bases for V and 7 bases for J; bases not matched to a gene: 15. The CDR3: CASSLVPSAGGLGQPQHF. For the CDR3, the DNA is TGCGCCAGCAGCTTGGTACCTTCGGCAGGGGGCCTGGGACAGCCCCAGCATTTT.

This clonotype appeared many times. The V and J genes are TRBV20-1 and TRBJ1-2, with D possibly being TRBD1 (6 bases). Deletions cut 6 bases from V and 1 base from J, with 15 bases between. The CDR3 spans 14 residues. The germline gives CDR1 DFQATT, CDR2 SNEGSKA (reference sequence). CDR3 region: CSAIKRGHNYGYTF. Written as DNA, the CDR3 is TGCAGTGCCATTAAGAGGGGACATAACTATGGCTACACCTTC.

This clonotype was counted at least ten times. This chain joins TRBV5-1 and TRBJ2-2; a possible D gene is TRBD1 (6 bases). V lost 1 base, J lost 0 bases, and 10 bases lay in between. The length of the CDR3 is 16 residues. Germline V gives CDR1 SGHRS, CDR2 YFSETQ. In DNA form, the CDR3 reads TGCGCCAGCAGCTTGCGGACAGCCTCGAACACCGGGGAGCTGTTTTTT. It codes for CASSLRTASNTGELFF.

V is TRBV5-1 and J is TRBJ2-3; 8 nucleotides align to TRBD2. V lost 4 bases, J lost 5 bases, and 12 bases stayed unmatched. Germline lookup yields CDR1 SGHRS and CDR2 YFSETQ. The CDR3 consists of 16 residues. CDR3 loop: CASSGSTSGRVDTQYF. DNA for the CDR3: TGCGCCAGCAGCGGGAGCACTAGCGGAAGGGTAGATACGCAGTATTTT.

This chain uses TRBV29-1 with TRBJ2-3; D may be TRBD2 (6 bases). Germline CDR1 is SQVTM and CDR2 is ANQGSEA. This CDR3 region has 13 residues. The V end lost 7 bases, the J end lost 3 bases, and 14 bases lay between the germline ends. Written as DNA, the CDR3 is TGCAGCGAGCGTGGGGGGAGTACAGATACGCAGTATTTT. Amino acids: CSERGGSTDTQYF.

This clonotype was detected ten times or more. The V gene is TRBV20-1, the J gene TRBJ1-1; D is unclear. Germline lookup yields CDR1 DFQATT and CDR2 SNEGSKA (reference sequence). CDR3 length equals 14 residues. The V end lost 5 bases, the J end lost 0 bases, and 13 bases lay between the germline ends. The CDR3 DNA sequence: TGCAGTGCTCTCTCCCGTCATATGAACACTGAAGCTTTCTTT. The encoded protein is CSALSRHMNTEAFF.

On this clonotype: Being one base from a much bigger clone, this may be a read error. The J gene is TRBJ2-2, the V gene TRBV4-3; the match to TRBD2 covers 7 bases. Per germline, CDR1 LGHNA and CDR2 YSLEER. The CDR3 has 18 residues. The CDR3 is CAGSQDRMTGGNTGELFF. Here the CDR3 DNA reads TGCGCCGGCAGCCAAGATCGGATGACGGGAGGTAACACCGGGGAGCTGTTTTTT.

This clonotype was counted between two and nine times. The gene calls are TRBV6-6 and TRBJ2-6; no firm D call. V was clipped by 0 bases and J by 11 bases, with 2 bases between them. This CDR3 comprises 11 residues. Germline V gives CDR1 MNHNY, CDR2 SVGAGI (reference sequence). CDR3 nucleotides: TGTGCCAGCAGTTACTCTGACGTCCTGACTTTC. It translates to CASSYSDVLTF.

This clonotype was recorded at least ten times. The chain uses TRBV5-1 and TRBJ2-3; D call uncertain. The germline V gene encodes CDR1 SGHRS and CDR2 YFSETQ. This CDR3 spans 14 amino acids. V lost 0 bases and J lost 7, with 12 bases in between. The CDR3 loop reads CASSLEAAGNTQYF. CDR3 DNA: TGCGCCAGCAGCTTGGAGGCAGCTGGGAATACGCAGTATTTT.

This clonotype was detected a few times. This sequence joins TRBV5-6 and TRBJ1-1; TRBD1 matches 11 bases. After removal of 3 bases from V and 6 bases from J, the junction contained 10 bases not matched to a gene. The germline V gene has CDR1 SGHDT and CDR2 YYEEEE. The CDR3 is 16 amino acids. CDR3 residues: CASSSGQGARLAEAFF. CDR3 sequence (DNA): TGTGCCAGCAGCTCTGGACAGGGGGCGCGGTTGGCTGAAGCTTTCTTT.

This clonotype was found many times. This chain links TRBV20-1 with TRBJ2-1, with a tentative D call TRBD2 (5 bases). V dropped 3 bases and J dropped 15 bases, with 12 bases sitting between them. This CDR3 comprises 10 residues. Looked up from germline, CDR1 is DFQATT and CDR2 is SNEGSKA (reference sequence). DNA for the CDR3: TGCAGTGCTAGGTCGGGGTCGCCGTTCTTC. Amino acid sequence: CSARSGSPFF.

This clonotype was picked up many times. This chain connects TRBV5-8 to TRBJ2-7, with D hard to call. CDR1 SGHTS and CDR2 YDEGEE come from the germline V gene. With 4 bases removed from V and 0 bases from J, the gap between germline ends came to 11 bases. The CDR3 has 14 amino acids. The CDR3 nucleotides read TGTGCCAGCAGCCTCATGTGGGGCTCCTACGAGCAGTACTTC. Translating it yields CASSLMWGSYEQYF.

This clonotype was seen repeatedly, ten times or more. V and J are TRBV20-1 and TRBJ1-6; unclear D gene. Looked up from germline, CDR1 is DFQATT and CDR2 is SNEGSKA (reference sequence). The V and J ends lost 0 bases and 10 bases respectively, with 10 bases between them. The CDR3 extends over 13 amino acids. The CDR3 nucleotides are TGCAGTGCTAGAGACGGGTTTGGGTCACCCCTCCACTTT. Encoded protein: CSARDGFGSPLHF.

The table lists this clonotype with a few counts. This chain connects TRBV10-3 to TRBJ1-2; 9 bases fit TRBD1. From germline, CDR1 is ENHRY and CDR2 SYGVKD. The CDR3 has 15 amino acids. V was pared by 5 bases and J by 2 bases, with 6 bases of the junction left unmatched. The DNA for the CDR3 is TGTGCCATCAGTTCGCCCGACAGGGGGAACTATGGCTACACCTTC. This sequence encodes CAISSPDRGNYGYTF.

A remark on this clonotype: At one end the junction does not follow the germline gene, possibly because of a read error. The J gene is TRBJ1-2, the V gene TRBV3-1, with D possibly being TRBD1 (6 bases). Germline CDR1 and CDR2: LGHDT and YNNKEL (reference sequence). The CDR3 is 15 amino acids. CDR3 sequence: CATSQDHGGARGYTF. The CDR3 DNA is TGTGCCACCAGCCAAGATCATGGGGGGGCCCGTGGCTACACCTTC. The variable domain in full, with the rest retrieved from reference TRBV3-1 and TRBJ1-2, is DTAVSQTPKYLVTQMGNDKSIKCEQNLGHDTMYWYKQDSKKFLKIMFSYNNKELIINETVPNRFSPKSPDKAHLNLHINSLELGDSAVYFCATSQDHGGARGYTFGSGTRLTVV.

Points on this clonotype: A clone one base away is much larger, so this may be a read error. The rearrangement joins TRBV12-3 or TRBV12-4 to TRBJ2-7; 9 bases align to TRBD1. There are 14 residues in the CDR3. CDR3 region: CASSLGDRDYEQCF. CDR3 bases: TGTGCCAGCAGTTTGGGGGACAGGGACTACGAGCAGTGCTTC.

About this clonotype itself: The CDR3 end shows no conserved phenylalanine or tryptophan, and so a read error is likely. The chain's CDR3 is CASSSLRDRDQTRDTQYS. CDR3 in DNA: TGTGCCAGCAGCTCCCTACGAGACCGGGACCAAACGAGGGATACGCAGTATTCT. The chain has TRBV11-1 and TRBJ2-3; D tentatively reads TRBD1 or TRBD2 (5 bases each). Germline V lookup: CDR1 SGHAT, CDR2 FQDESV (reference sequence). CDR3 size: 18 residues. V lost 4 bases and J 6 bases, leaving 26 bases between the germline ends.

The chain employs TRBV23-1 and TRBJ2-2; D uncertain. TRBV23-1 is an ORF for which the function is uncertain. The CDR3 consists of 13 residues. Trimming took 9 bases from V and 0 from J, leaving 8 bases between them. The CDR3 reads CASPTSNTGELFF. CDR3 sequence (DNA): TGCGCCAGTCCGACCTCGAACACCGGGGAGCTGTTTTTT.

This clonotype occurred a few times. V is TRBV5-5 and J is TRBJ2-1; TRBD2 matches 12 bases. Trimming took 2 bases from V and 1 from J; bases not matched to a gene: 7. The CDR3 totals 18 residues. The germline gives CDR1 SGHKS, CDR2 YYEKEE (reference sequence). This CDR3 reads CASSFLTSGGNSYNEQFF. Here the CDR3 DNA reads TGTGCCAGCAGCTTCCTGACTAGCGGGGGAAATTCCTACAATGAGCAGTTCTTC.

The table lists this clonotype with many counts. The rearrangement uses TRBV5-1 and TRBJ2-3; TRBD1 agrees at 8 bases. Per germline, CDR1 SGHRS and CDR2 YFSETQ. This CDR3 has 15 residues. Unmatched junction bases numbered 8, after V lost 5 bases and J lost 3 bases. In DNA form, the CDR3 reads TGCGCCAGCAGATCGGACAGGGCGGGGACAGATACGCAGTATTTT. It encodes CASRSDRAGTDTQYF.